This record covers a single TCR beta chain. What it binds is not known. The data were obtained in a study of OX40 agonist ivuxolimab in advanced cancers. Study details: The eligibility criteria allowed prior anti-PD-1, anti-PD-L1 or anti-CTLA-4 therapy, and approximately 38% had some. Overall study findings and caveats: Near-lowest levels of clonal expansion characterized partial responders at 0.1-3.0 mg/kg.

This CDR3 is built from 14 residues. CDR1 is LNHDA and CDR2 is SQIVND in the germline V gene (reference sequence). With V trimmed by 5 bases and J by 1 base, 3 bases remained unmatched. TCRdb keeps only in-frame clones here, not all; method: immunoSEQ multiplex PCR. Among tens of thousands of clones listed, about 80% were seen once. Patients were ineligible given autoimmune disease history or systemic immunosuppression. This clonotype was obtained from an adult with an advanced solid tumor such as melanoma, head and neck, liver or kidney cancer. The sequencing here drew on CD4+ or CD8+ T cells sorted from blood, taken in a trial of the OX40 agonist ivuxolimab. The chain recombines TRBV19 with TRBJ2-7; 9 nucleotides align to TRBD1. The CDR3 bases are TGTGCCAGTAGTTCCGGGACAGGGTCCTACGAGCAGTACTTC. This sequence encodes CASSSGTGSYEQYF.